These 30 T cell receptor beta chains originate from one sample sequenced in a study of a mutant IDH1 vaccine in newly diagnosed glioma. Only in-frame clones appear in the TCRdb table, and some are missing; sequencing was by immunoSEQ multiplex PCR. The data contain around 120,000 clones, around 77% of them singletons. The antigens for these receptors are not known. Time point meaning: week 11, during vaccination. Doses consisted of 300 ug of mutant IDH1 20-mer peptide each, paired with topical imiquimod. Material: PBMCs, obtained from a glioma patient whose treatment included an IDH1 peptide vaccine. The receptors were sampled from a man in his forties or fifties with glioma.

The CDR3 sequence is CASFSLQGASEAFF. DNA of the CDR3: TGTGCCAGCTTTTCCCTTCAGGGGGCAAGTGAAGCTTTCTTT. The chain couples TRBV6-5 to TRBJ1-1; 8 bases fit TRBD1. CDR3 length: 14 amino acids. The trim removed 8 bases at V and 7 bases at J, leaving 12 bases unmatched. Germline V lookup: CDR1 MNHEY, CDR2 SVGAGI.

This clone appeared once. CDR3 loop: CASSPRTGNFYEQYF. As DNA, the CDR3 is TGTGCCAGCAGCCCCCGGACAGGGAATTTTTACGAGCAGTACTTC. The rearrangement uses TRBV9 and TRBJ2-7; 8 nucleotides align to TRBD1. Losses at the gene ends were 4 bases for V and 4 bases for J; bases not matched to a gene: 10. This CDR3 comprises 15 residues. Germline V lookup: CDR1 SGDLS, CDR2 YYNGEE.

The chain links TRBV6-1 to TRBJ2-7; D remains unclear. The V gene lost 6 bases and the J gene lost 3 bases, with 3 bases spanning the gap. The V gene's germline CDR1 is MNHNS and CDR2 SASEGT. The CDR3 covers 10 residues. CDR3 sequence (DNA): TGTGCCAGCAGACGCTACGAGCAGTACTTC. Translated: CASRRYEQYF.

This rearrangement joins TRBV19 to TRBJ2-2, with TRBD1 identical over 8 bases. The CDR3 totals 16 residues. CDR1 is LNHDA, CDR2 SQIVND, per germline (reference sequence). The J segment lost 0 bases and the V segment lost 9 bases, leaving 9 bases of the junction unmatched. The CDR3 DNA sequence: TGTGCCAGCCGGAAAGGGACAGGTTCGAACACCGGGGAGCTGTTTTTT. Its translation is CASRKGTGSNTGELFF.

The chain links TRBV6-1 to TRBJ2-3, with 9 nucleotides matching TRBD2. CDR3 length: 15 residues. After removal of 1 base from V and 5 bases from J, the junction contained 4 bases not matched to a gene. Germline assignment: CDR1 MNHNS and CDR2 SASEGT. CDR3 sequence (DNA): TGTGCCAGCAGTGAAGTACTAGCGGGTAGAGATACGCAGTATTTT. It encodes CASSEVLAGRDTQYF.

V usage is TRBV28 and J usage is TRBJ2-7, with TRBD1 identical over 9 bases. The ends lost 5 bases at V and 2 bases at J; junction bases unmatched: 16. CDR3 length: 18 amino acids. CDR1 MDHEN and CDR2 SYDVKM come from the germline V gene. CDR3 coding DNA: TGTGCCAGCAGTAGTACAGGGGGCAATAGCGGATTCCCCTACGAGCAGTACTTC. Protein sequence: CASSSTGGNSGFPYEQYF.

The gene calls are TRBV7-2 and TRBJ2-5, with TRBD2 as a possible D gene (5 bases). In germline, CDR1 is SGHTA, CDR2 FQGNSA. The ends were cut back, 1 base at V and 4 bases at J, with 10 bases in the middle. The CDR3 contains 14 residues. The CDR3 coding sequence is TGTGCCAGCAGCTTAGAGGGAGCTCTAGAGACCCAGTACTTC. This encodes CASSLEGALETQYF.

The chain is built from TRBV9 and TRBJ1-5; tentatively, D is TRBD1 (5 bases). Germline V lookup: CDR1 SGDLS, CDR2 YYNGEE. V gave up 3 bases and J gave up 7 bases, with 17 bases separating them. There are 15 residues in the CDR3. The CDR3 DNA follows: TGTGCCAGCAGCGGGACGTCGAGCAGGGAACAGCCCCAGCATTTT. Protein product: CASSGTSSREQPQHF.

This chain links TRBV19 with TRBJ1-5; D is possibly TRBD1 (6 bases). Germline values: CDR1 LNHDA, CDR2 SQIVND (reference sequence). This CDR3 has 15 amino acids. Between the trimmed V and J ends, which lost 6 bases and 2 bases, there was a span of 14 bases. The CDR3 bases are TGTGCCAGTAGACCGGACAGTAGCGGCAATCAGCCCCAGCATTTT. Translating it yields CASRPDSSGNQPQHF.

V is TRBV13 and J is TRBJ2-7, with D possibly being TRBD2 (5 bases). Trimming took 7 bases from V and 3 from J, leaving 19 bases between them. Germline V gene lookup returns CDR1 PRHDT and CDR2 FYEKMQ (reference sequence). This CDR3 comprises 15 residues. The CDR3 here is CASISIRSGNYEQYF. The CDR3 nucleotides read TGTGCCAGCATATCAATACGGTCGGGGAACTACGAGCAGTACTTC.

This clone was found once. The V call is TRBV2, the J call TRBJ1-1, with 7 bases lining up with TRBD1. V lost 8 bases and J lost 3; bases outside the gene matches: 15. CDR1 SNHLY and CDR2 FYNNEI come from the germline V gene. The CDR3 totals 16 residues. CDR3 residues: CASRRSLRGVDTEAFF. CDR3 DNA sequence: TGTGCCAGCCGCAGGTCCCTCAGGGGGGTGGACACTGAAGCTTTCTTT.

This chain joins TRBV27 and TRBJ2-3, with 8 bases aligning to TRBD2. The CDR3 has 14 amino acids. Germline V gives CDR1 MNHEY, CDR2 SMNVEV (reference sequence). The junction had 4 bases not matched to a gene; V was cut back by 5 bases and J by 3 bases. The CDR3 DNA follows: TGTGCCAGCAGTCCCGGGACTAGGACAGATACGCAGTATTTT. Its protein product is CASSPGTRTDTQYF.

The chain has TRBV4-2 and TRBJ2-3, with 8 bases matching TRBD2. Germline V CDR1 and CDR2: LGHNA, YNFKEQ. V lost 4 bases, J lost 3 bases, and 6 bases stayed unmatched. The CDR3 spans 15 residues. CDR3 amino acids: CASSPGTRPTDTQYF. CDR3 DNA: TGTGCCAGCAGCCCCGGGACTAGGCCAACAGATACGCAGTATTTT.

The chain combines TRBV21-1 with TRBJ1-3. TRBV21-1 is termed a pseudogene. This CDR3 contains 19 residues. The CDR3 is CASSKEGNLKANSGNTIYF. The CDR3 DNA sequence: TGTGCCAGCAGCAAAGAAGGGAACCTTAAAGCAAACTCTGGAAACACCATATATTTT.

The rearrangement links TRBV10-2 to TRBJ2-1; 8 bases map to TRBD2. The germline V gene has CDR1 WSHSY and CDR2 SAAADI. The CDR3 runs 13 residues. With V trimmed by 6 bases and J by 9 bases, 7 bases remained unmatched. CDR3 DNA: TGCGCCAGCAGGCACGGGGGGGCGCCTGAGCAGTTCTTC. Residues: CASRHGGAPEQFF.

Only one count was recorded for this clone. The chain joins TRBV5-4 to TRBJ2-7; D unclear. The V gene lost 0 bases and the J gene lost 5 bases, with 9 bases spanning the gap. This CDR3 is 13 amino acids long. Germline assignment: CDR1 SGHNT and CDR2 YYREEE (reference sequence). The CDR3 loop reads CASSLDSMHEQYF. As DNA, the CDR3 is TGTGCCAGCAGCTTGGACAGTATGCACGAGCAGTACTTC.

The chain has TRBV6-5 and TRBJ2-7; D is unresolved. The ends were cut back, 6 bases at V and 4 bases at J, with 13 bases in the middle. The germline gives CDR1 MNHEY, CDR2 SVGAGI. The CDR3 loop spans 13 amino acids. The CDR3 bases are TGTGCCAGCAGCCCCGGTAGGATTTACGAGCAGTACTTC. This codes for CASSPGRIYEQYF.

The chain uses TRBV11-2 and TRBJ2-7, with TRBD1 identical over 8 bases. The ends lost 5 bases at V and 6 bases at J; junction bases unmatched: 12. This CDR3 contains 15 residues. In germline, CDR1 is SGHAT, CDR2 FQNNGV. CDR3 sequence reads: CASSQAKGQGGEQYF. In nucleotides, the CDR3 is TGTGCCAGCAGCCAGGCGAAAGGACAGGGAGGCGAGCAGTACTTC.

This clone has more than one count but fewer than ten. V is TRBV27 and J is TRBJ1-1; D is unresolved. This CDR3 is built from 15 residues. Germline loops: CDR1 MNHEY, CDR2 SMNVEV (reference sequence). V dropped 5 bases and J dropped 1 base, with 14 bases sitting between them. The CDR3 protein is CASSEEGWRNTEAFF. CDR3 nucleotides: TGTGCCAGCAGTGAAGAGGGATGGAGGAACACTGAAGCTTTCTTT.

As DNA, the CDR3 is TGTGCCAGCAGCTTACATTCAGGGGCCCCTTCGGGGAGTGAGCAGTACTTC. Protein product: CASSLHSGAPSGSEQYF. The chain has TRBV7-6 and TRBJ2-7, with D possibly TRBD1 on 6 matching bases. V was pared by 2 bases and J by 7 bases, with 24 bases between. This CDR3 spans 17 amino acids. Germline V gene data show CDR1 as SGHVS and CDR2 as FNYEAQ.

A few counts support this clone. The rearrangement uses TRBV19 and TRBJ2-6; TRBD1 might be the D (6 bases). There are 16 residues in the CDR3. Trimming pared 5 bases from V and 4 bases from J, leaving 15 bases between. Germline V gene sequence: CDR1 LNHDA, CDR2 SQIVND (reference sequence). CDR3 nucleotides: TGTGCCAGTAGTTCTCAGGGGATTACCGGGGCCAACGTCCTGACTTTC. This sequence encodes CASSSQGITGANVLTF.

This sequence joins TRBV25-1 and TRBJ2-2, with 9 bases fitting TRBD1. Losses at the gene ends were 6 bases for V and 1 base for J; bases not matched to a gene: 6. The CDR3 has 16 residues. Germline V gene lookup returns CDR1 MGHDK and CDR2 SYGVNS. In DNA form, the CDR3 reads TGTGCCAGCAGAGAGCACAGGGGGCTGAACACCGGGGAGCTGTTTTTT. Protein: CASREHRGLNTGELFF.

This chain connects TRBV4-1 to TRBJ2-5; D uncertain. The CDR3 length is 14 residues. Trimming took off 1 base at V and 5 bases at J, with 11 bases between the two ends. Germline-derived CDR1 and CDR2 are MGHRA and YSYEKL. The CDR3 DNA reads as TGCGCCAGCAGCCAAGGTCGGCTAGACGAGACCCAGTACTTC. Translating gives CASSQGRLDETQYF.

The chain recombines TRBV27 with TRBJ2-4; D gene uncertain. Trimming took 7 bases from V and 0 from J, leaving 13 bases between them. There are 15 residues in the CDR3. CDR1 is MNHEY and CDR2 is SMNVEV in the germline V gene (reference sequence). The CDR3 DNA reads TGTGCCAGCATATACAGAGCTCTAGCCAAAAACATTCAGTACTTC. Protein sequence: CASIYRALAKNIQYF.

The V gene is TRBV20-1, the J gene TRBJ2-7; D is possibly TRBD1 (6 bases). This CDR3 has 11 residues. The germline CDR1 and CDR2 sequences are DFQATT and SNEGSKA (reference sequence). V lost 6 bases to trimming and J lost 5 bases, with 11 bases between them. This CDR3 is CSATGTNEQYF. CDR3 sequence (DNA): TGCAGTGCCACCGGGACAAACGAGCAGTACTTC.

The rearrangement joins TRBV9 to TRBJ2-7, with D perhaps matching TRBD1 or TRBD2 (5 bases each). Per the germline V gene, CDR1 is SGDLS and CDR2 is YYNGEE. The V gene lost 3 bases and the J gene lost 2 bases, with 12 bases spanning the gap. There are 14 residues in the CDR3. The CDR3 protein is CASSDRDAPYEQYF. In DNA form, the CDR3 reads TGTGCCAGCAGCGACCGGGACGCTCCCTACGAGCAGTACTTC.

This clone appeared a single time. The chain recombines TRBV7-9 with TRBJ2-7; a weak D match, TRBD1 (5 bases). Germline V CDR1 and CDR2: SEHNR, FQNEAQ (reference sequence). This CDR3 is built from 13 residues. Trimming cost V 2 bases and J 2 bases, with 7 bases left between them. CDR3 DNA: TGTGCCAGCAGCTTACAGGGAACCTACGAGCAGTACTTC. Protein sequence: CASSLQGTYEQYF. The full variable domain, in which reference TRBV7-9 and TRBJ2-7 provide the parts outside the CDR3, is DTGVSQNPRHKITKRGQNVTFRCDPISEHNRLYWYRQTLGQGPEFLTYFQNEAQLEKSRLLSDRFSAERPKGSFSTLEIQRTEQGDSAMYLCASSLQGTYEQYFGPGTRLTVT.

This clone was seen once. The chain joins TRBV6-5 to TRBJ1-1; unclear D gene. There are 12 residues in the CDR3. Deletions cut 2 bases from V and 5 bases from J, with 6 bases between. The germline gives CDR1 MNHEY, CDR2 SVGAGI. The CDR3 nucleotides are TGTGCCAGCAGTTACGCGGGGACTGAAGCTTTCTTT. Translated: CASSYAGTEAFF.

This chain connects TRBV4-3 to TRBJ1-2; no definite D call. V was shortened by 0 bases and J by 3 bases, with 8 bases between the two germline ends. Germline V lookup: CDR1 LGHNA, CDR2 YSLEER. This CDR3 spans 14 amino acids. As DNA, the CDR3 is TGCGCCAGCAGCCAAGATTCGAGGGACTATGGCTACACCTTC. It specifies CASSQDSRDYGYTF.

This clone appeared once. The genes are TRBV2 and TRBJ2-3; 13 positions match TRBD2. V shed 3 bases, J shed 3 bases, and the junction held 0 bases outside the gene matches. Germline V gives CDR1 SNHLY, CDR2 FYNNEI. The CDR3 extends over 15 amino acids. CDR3 region: CASSETSGRTDTQYF. The CDR3 DNA is TGTGCCAGCAGTGAGACTAGCGGGAGGACAGATACGCAGTATTTT.